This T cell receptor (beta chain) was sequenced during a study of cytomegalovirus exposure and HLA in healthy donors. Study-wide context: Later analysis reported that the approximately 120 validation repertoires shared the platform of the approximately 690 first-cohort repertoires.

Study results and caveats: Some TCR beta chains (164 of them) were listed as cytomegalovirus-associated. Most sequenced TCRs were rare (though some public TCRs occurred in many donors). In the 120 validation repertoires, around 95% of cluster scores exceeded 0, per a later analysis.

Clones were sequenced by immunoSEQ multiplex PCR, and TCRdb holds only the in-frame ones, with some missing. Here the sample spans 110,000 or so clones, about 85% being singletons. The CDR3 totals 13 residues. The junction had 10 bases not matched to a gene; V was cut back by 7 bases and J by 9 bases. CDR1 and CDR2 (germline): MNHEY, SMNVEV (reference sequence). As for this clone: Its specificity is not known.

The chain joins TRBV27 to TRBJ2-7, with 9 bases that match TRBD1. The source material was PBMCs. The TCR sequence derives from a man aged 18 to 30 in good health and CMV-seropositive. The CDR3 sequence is CASTHPGQGRQYF. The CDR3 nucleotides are TGTGCCAGCACCCACCCAGGACAGGGGAGGCAGTACTTC.